This TCR beta chain was retrieved from a study of T cell repertoires in cytomegalovirus infection. Study-wide findings and caveats: Carriers of CMV and the relevant HLA type were discriminated by public TCR beta frequency.

This clonotype turned up a few times. The antigen remains undetermined. TCRdb reprocessed the reads with MiXCR, giving one entry per CDR3 protein. The data hold fewer than 300,000 distinct CDR3 sequences, with 20% to 30% observed a single time. The V gene end was trimmed by 7 bases and the J gene end by 6 bases; junction bases not matched to a gene: 7. The CDR3 totals 16 residues. CDR1 is MNHNS and CDR2 is SASEGT in the germline V gene. The gene calls are TRBV6-1 and TRBJ2-2, with 14 bases matching TRBD2. The sequencing sample was made of PBMCs. This clonotype was obtained from a human donor in good health (CMV status not recorded). Some clones in this sample may be carry-over from other donors' samples. The CDR3 region is CASNPGLAGGPGELFF. Written as DNA, the CDR3 is TGTGCCAGCAATCCCGGACTAGCGGGAGGCCCCGGGGAGCTGTTTTTT.